This TCR beta chain was obtained from a study of T cell repertoires in cytomegalovirus infection (dated by TCRdb to the late 2010s). General notes on the study: Peptide stimulations targeted recently identified HLA-C-restricted CMV epitopes, whose presentation resists viral immunomodulation, together with well-studied HLA-B-restricted epitopes. Donor HLA type was relevant to the analysis, because carriage of CMV infection together with the matching HLA type was indicated by public TCR beta signatures. The research as a whole found: Carriers of CMV infection plus the relevant HLA type were discriminated by the cumulative frequency of public TCR beta family members in the study cohort and in an independent roughly 350-donor cohort. In the ex vivo response, HLA-C-restricted CMV-specific TCR beta clonotypes were dominant, and in two of eight donors the single most frequent clonotype came from this HLA-C-restricted group.

The treatment or condition label corresponds to: in vitro stimulation with specific CMV peptide epitopes to enrich CMV-specific T cells. Reads for this sample came from an Illumina HiSeq 1500. TCRdb cleaned the public reads at Q25 with fastp, built clones with MiXCR and kept in-frame beta chains. Entries are consolidated by CDR3 protein sequence, retaining the most common genes and DNA. This sample holds about half a million distinct CDR3 sequences; about 44% were observed only once. Roughly two fifths of the sample is held by the ten biggest clonotypes. As to this clonotype: There is no known antigen for this receptor. No clone much larger than this one lies a single base away; base qualities are absent.

This receptor was taken from a human donor in good health (CMV status not recorded). Some clones in this sample may be carry-over from other donors' samples. Sample: cultured PBMCs, taken from culture after CMV antigen stimulation.

The CDR3 reads CSVRETRDTEAFF. The bases are TGCAGTGTTAGGGAAACCCGGGACACTGAAGCTTTCTTT. The receptor chain draws on TRBV20-1 and TRBJ1-1, with the D segment identity uncertain. V loses 7 bases of germline sequence and J loses 3 bases, and the interval between the two ends is 15 bases. The CDR3 starts with the cysteine, ends with the phenylalanine, and has 13 residues. Just CDR3 DNA is preserved here, 39 bases in frame from base 1. In the germline V gene (reference sequence), CDR1 corresponds to DFQATT and CDR2 to SNEGSKA.